The next 12 T cell receptor beta chains were all read from a single sample in a study of blood T cell repertoires in COVID-19. Generated by immunoSEQ multiplex PCR, the TCRdb table keeps only in-frame clones and is missing some. Among approximately 200,000 clones listed, 94% were seen once. The sample comprised peripheral blood. The receptors were sampled from a man aged 30 to 39 with COVID-19, enrolled during active disease.

The sample holds one count of this clone. J is TRBJ2-5 and V is TRBV6-5; 8 bases match TRBD1. Germline CDR1 reads MNHEY; CDR2 reads SVGAGI. V dropped 6 bases and J dropped 2; count of bases not matched to a gene: 5. The CDR3 has 14 residues. This CDR3 is CASSWDRIQETQYF. The CDR3 DNA sequence: TGTGCCAGCAGCTGGGACAGGATACAAGAGACCCAGTACTTC.

In nucleotides, the CDR3 is TGTGCCAGCAGTTCTGCGGCAGAATCTTTCTACGAGCAGTACTTC. Encoded protein: CASSSAAESFYEQYF. V is TRBV27 and J is TRBJ2-7, with D hard to call. The CDR3 consists of 15 residues. Between the trimmed V and J ends, which lost 4 bases and 3 bases, there was a span of 16 bases. Germline CDR1 is MNHEY and CDR2 is SMNVEV (reference sequence).

V gene TRBV10-3 combines with J gene TRBJ1-1; a weak D match, TRBD1 (6 bases). The CDR3 consists of 16 residues. From germline, CDR1 is ENHRY and CDR2 SYGVKD. Trimming pared 3 bases from V and 0 bases from J, leaving 14 bases between. CDR3 DNA sequence: TGTGCCATCAGTGAAGGGCAGGGGCGGGTGAACACTGAAGCTTTCTTT. It yields the protein CAISEGQGRVNTEAFF.

V gene TRBV19 combines with J gene TRBJ2-1; 7 bases are a match to TRBD2. V trimming: 1 base; J trimming: 1 base; junction bases outside the gene matches: 7. Germline values: CDR1 LNHDA, CDR2 SQIVND (reference sequence). The CDR3 is made up of 17 amino acids. The CDR3 region has the DNA TGTGCCAGTAGTATAGTGCTAGCGGTGACTTCCTACAATGAGCAGTTCTTC. As protein: CASSIVLAVTSYNEQFF.

The rearrangement uses TRBV25-1 and TRBJ2-3; D gene ambiguous. V dropped 4 bases and J dropped 4 bases, with 9 bases sitting between them. The germline CDR1 and CDR2 sequences are MGHDK and SYGVNS. CDR3 size: 13 residues. The CDR3 spells CASSAAGSDTQYF. CDR3 bases: TGTGCCAGCAGTGCCGCCGGGTCAGATACGCAGTATTTT.

This rearrangement joins TRBV12-5 to TRBJ2-7; the D gene is possibly TRBD1 (5 bases). This CDR3 has 11 amino acids. The germline gives CDR1 LGHNT, CDR2 FRNRAP. V gave up 7 bases and J gave up 3 bases, with 7 bases separating them. The CDR3, as DNA: TGTGCTAGTGCAGGGATCTACGAGCAGTACTTC. Amino acids: CASAGIYEQYF.

This chain uses TRBV19 with TRBJ1-2; a weak D match, TRBD1 (6 bases). The CDR3 runs 13 residues. CDR1 LNHDA and CDR2 SQIVND come from the germline V gene (reference sequence). The germline V and J ends were trimmed by 3 bases and 6 bases, with 11 bases remaining between them. CDR3 in amino acids: CASSIPGTNGYTF. CDR3 nucleotides: TGTGCCAGTAGTATCCCCGGGACAAATGGCTACACCTTC.

The rearrangement uses TRBV6-5 and TRBJ2-7; TRBD2 might be the D (6 bases). CDR3 length: 16 amino acids. Germline loops: CDR1 MNHEY, CDR2 SVGAGI. Trimming pared 2 bases from V and 1 base from J, leaving 15 bases between. CDR3 in amino acids: CASSYGGALLSYEQYF. The CDR3 DNA follows: TGTGCCAGCAGTTACGGAGGGGCGCTTCTGTCCTACGAGCAGTACTTC.

The chain joins TRBV9 to TRBJ2-1; 11 nucleotides agree with TRBD2. The J segment lost 8 bases and the V segment lost 0 bases, leaving 7 bases of the junction unmatched. Germline CDR1 is SGDLS and CDR2 is YYNGEE. The CDR3 runs to 16 residues. The CDR3 spells CASSVEVAGGPDEQFF. The CDR3 DNA reads TGTGCCAGCAGCGTAGAAGTAGCGGGGGGGCCTGATGAGCAGTTCTTC.

The rearrangement joins TRBV29-1 to TRBJ2-3; 8 positions match TRBD1. Germline lookup yields CDR1 SQVTM and CDR2 ANQGSEA. The CDR3 sequence is 16 residues long. V was clipped by 7 bases and J by 0 bases; unmatched bases: 12. CDR3 nucleotides: TGCAGCGCGACGATCCACAGGGGGGTGAGCACAGATACGCAGTATTTT. This gives the protein CSATIHRGVSTDTQYF.

The chain is built from TRBV5-6 and TRBJ1-2; D not resolved. With 4 bases removed from V and 2 bases from J, the gap between germline ends came to 12 bases. Germline V CDR1 and CDR2: SGHDT, YYEEEE. The CDR3 runs to 14 residues. The CDR3 nucleotides read TGTGCCAGCAGCGAGATCGTTCCAAACTATGGCTACACCTTC. It codes for CASSEIVPNYGYTF.

This sequence joins TRBV9 and TRBJ2-5; 9 positions agree with TRBD2. CDR1 SGDLS and CDR2 YYNGEE come from the germline V gene. V lost 3 bases to trimming and J lost 5 bases; unmatched junction nucleotides: 5. The CDR3 consists of 14 residues. The CDR3 sequence: CASSASSGVETQYF. The CDR3 coding sequence is TGTGCCAGCAGCGCTTCTAGCGGGGTGGAGACCCAGTACTTC.